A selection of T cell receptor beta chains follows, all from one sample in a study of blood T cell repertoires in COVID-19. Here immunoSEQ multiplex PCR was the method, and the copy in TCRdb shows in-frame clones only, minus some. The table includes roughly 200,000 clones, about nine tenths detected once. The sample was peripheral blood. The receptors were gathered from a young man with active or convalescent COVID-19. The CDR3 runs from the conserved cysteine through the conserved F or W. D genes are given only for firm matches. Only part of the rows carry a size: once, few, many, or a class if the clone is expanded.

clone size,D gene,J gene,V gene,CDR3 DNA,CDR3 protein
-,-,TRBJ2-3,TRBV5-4,TGTGCCAGCAGCTTGAGGGGGGGACCTCGAGATACGCAGTATTTT,CASSLRGGPRDTQYF
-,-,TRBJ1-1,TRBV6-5,TGTGCCAGTCTATTCGGCGGGGACACTGAAGCTTTCTTT,CASLFGGDTEAFF
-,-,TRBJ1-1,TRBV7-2,TGTGCCAGCAGCCCCAGGGGTTACACTGAAGCTTTCTTT,CASSPRGYTEAFF
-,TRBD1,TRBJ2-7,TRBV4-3,TGCGCCAGCAGCCACATACAGGGGGCTTTGGGAGAGCAGTACTTC,CASSHIQGALGEQYF
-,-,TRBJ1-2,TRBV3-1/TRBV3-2,TGTGCCAGCAGCTACGCCGGGACACTATCTAACTATGGCTACACCTTC,CASSYAGTLSNYGYTF
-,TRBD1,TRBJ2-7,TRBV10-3,TGTGCCATCAGGGGACAGAGTCTCTACGAGCAGTACTTC,CAIRGQSLYEQYF
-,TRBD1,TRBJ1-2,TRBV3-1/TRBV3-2,TGTGCCAGCAGCCCGGGACAGGGGCTCTACTACACCTTC,CASSPGQGLYYTF
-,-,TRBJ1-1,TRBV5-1,TGCGCCAGCAAGTTGGCAGCCGGGTCGAACACTGAAGCTTTCTTT,CASKLAAGSNTEAFF
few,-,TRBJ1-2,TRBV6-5,TGTGCCAGCAGCTCGGACAGCTATGGCTACACCTTC,CASSSDSYGYTF
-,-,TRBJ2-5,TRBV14,TGTGCCAGCAGCCAAGTCGGAGTACGCCAAGAGACCCAGTACTTC,CASSQVGVRQETQYF
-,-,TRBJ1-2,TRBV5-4,TGTGCCAGCAGCTTGGCTGCGGGGGGCTACACCTTC,CASSLAAGGYTF
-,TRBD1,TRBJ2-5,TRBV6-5,TGTGCCAGCAGTTCTCTCGGACAGGGAGAAGAGACCCAGTACTTC,CASSSLGQGEETQYF
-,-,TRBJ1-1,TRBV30,TGTGCCTGGAGTGTAACGGTGAACACTGAAGCTTTCTTT,CAWSVTVNTEAFF
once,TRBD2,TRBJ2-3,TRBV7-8,TGTGCCAGCAGCTTAGCGGGGACTAGCGGGATGGATACGCAGTATTTT,CASSLAGTSGMDTQYF
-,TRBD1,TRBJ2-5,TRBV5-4,TGTGCCAGCAGCACCGGGACAGGGGGCGGAGAGACCCAGTACTTC,CASSTGTGGGETQYF
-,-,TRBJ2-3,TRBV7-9,TGTGCCAGCAGCCCTTTCACTAGCACAGATACGCAGTATTTT,CASSPFTSTDTQYF
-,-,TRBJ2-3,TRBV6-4,TGTGCCAGCAGTGAAGTTGGCGGAGAGTCAGATACGCAGTATTTT,CASSEVGGESDTQYF
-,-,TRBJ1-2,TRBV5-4,TGTGCCAGCAGCTTGGTACGGGGAACGAGGAATGGCTACACCTTC,CASSLVRGTRNGYTF
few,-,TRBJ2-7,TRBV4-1,TGCGCCAGCAGCCGGGCAGGGACCTACGAGCAGTACTTC,CASSRAGTYEQYF
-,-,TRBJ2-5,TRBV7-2,TGTGCCAGCAGCTCAGGTCGGGGGGCCGGGGAGACCCAGTACTTC,CASSSGRGAGETQYF
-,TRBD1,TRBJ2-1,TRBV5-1,TGCGCCAGCAGCTTGTGGGACAGGGGCCCGGGGGAGCAGTTCTTC,CASSLWDRGPGEQFF
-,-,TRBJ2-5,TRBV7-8,TGTGCCAGCAGCTTAGGAGGGATGGGAGAGACCCAGTACTTC,CASSLGGMGETQYF
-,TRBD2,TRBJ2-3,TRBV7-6,TGTGCCAGCAGCCCCAGACTAGCGGGTTTGGATACGCAGTATTTT,CASSPRLAGLDTQYF
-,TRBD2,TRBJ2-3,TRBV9,TGTGCCAGCAGCGTAGTAGCCAGCGGGGGGGCCGGCACAGATACGCAGTATTTT,CASSVVASGGAGTDTQYF
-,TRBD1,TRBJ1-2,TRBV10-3,TGTGCCATCAGTACTGGGACAGGGAATGGCTACACCTTC,CAISTGTGNGYTF
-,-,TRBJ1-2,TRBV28,TGTGCCACCCCCACCCCGGGGAACTATGGCTACACCTTC,CATPTPGNYGYTF
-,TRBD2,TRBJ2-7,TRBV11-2,TGTGCCAGCAGCTTAGGTCTAGCGGGGGGGAACGAGCAGTACTTC,CASSLGLAGGNEQYF
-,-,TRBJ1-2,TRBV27,TGTGCCAGCAGTTTATATGAGGGCCGGGGCTACACCTTC,CASSLYEGRGYTF
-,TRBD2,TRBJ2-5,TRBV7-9,TGTGCCAGCAGCCCCGGACTAGCGGACTACCAAGAGACCCAGTACTTC,CASSPGLADYQETQYF
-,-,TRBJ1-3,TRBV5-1,TGCGCCAGCAGCTTGGAGGGCAGCCCTGGGAGCTCTGGAAACACCATATATTTT,CASSLEGSPGSSGNTIYF
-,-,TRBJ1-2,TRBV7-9,TGTGCCAGCAGACCAACAGGCGAACAAAACTATGGCTACACCTTC,CASRPTGEQNYGYTF
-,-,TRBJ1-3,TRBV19,TGTGCCAGTGGTGACAGGAGCTCTGGAAACACCATATATTTT,CASGDRSSGNTIYF
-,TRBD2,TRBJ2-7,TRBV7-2,TGTGCCAGCAGCTTAGCCCCCTTGCGGGAGTTTGGCGAGCAGTACTTC,CASSLAPLREFGEQYF
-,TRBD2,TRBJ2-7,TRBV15,TGTGCCACCAGCAAAGGGACTAGCGGCTCCTACGAGCAGTACTTC,CATSKGTSGSYEQYF
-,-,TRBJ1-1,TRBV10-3,TGTGCCATCAGTGGCCAGAACCTGAACACTGAAGCTTTCTTT,CAISGQNLNTEAFF
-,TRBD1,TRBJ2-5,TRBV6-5,TGTGCCAGCAGTTACGGCCAGGGGGCCGGGACCCAGTACTTC,CASSYGQGAGTQYF
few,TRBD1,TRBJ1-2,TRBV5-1,TGCGCCAGCAGCTCTCCCTACCGGGGACAGGGGGCGCAAGGCTACACCTTC,CASSSPYRGQGAQGYTF
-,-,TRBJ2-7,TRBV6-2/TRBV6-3,TGTGCCAGCAGTATTAACTACGAGCAGTACTTC,CASSINYEQYF
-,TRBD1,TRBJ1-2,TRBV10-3,TGTGCCATCAGTGAGTCGACGACAGGGGGCAAGGGTGGCTACACCTTC,CAISESTTGGKGGYTF
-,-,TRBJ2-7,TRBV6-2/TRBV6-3,TGTGCCAGCAGTCGGGATGGCTACGAGCAGTACTTC,CASSRDGYEQYF